These 8 T cell receptor beta chains came from one sample sequenced in a study of identical twins. Each CDR3 protein gets one entry after TCRdb re-called the 5' RACE reads with MiXCR. The sample has a few hundred thousand distinct CDR3 sequences, under 20% seen once; the top ten hold roughly 12%. The material sequenced was naive T cells sorted from blood. These receptors all come from a man in his fifties or sixties in good health.

This clonotype was counted at least ten times. This chain uses TRBV4-3 with TRBJ1-1; 7 bases map to TRBD1. V gave up 3 bases and J gave up 5 bases; unmatched junction bases: 6. The germline gives CDR1 LGHNA, CDR2 YSLEER. The CDR3 spans 14 residues. The CDR3 loop is CASSQENRGTEAFF. The CDR3 DNA reads as TGCGCCAGCAGCCAGGAAAACAGGGGTACTGAAGCTTTCTTT.

The chain joins TRBV29-1 to TRBJ2-1; D is uncertain. Trimming cost V 3 bases and J 9 bases, with 9 bases left between them. This CDR3 spans 11 amino acids. Germline CDR1 is SQVTM and CDR2 is ANQGSEA. CDR3 bases: TGCAGCGTTGATTCGTTCACTGAGCAGTTCTTC. It codes for CSVDSFTEQFF.

The CDR3 reads CASSLVSGFGETQYF. Here the CDR3 DNA reads TGCGCCAGCAGCCTCGTTTCGGGATTTGGAGAGACCCAGTACTTC. The V gene is TRBV4-1, the J gene TRBJ2-5, with TRBD2 as a possible D gene (5 bases). V was pared by 4 bases and J by 4 bases, with 16 bases between. CDR1 is MGHRA and CDR2 is YSYEKL in the germline V gene. CDR3 length: 15 residues.

At least ten counts were recorded for this clonotype. The chain links TRBV18 to TRBJ2-3, with TRBD2 matching 10 bases. From germline, CDR1 is KGHSH and CDR2 LQKENI. Trimming at V came to 3 bases and at J to 1 base, leaving 1 base not matched to a gene. This CDR3 is 15 amino acids long. The CDR3 loop reads CASSPLAGGTDTQYF. CDR3 DNA sequence: TGTGCCAGCTCACCTCTAGCGGGGGGCACAGATACGCAGTATTTT. Supplemented by reference TRBV18 and TRBJ2-3, the full variable domain reads NAGVMQNPRHLVRRRGQEARLRCSPMKGHSHVYWYRQLPEEGLKFMVYLQKENIIDESGMPKERFSAEFPKEGPSILRIQQVVRGDSAAYFCASSPLAGGTDTQYFGPGTRLTVL.

This clonotype was observed a handful of times. The V gene is TRBV5-1, the J gene TRBJ2-5; D may correspond to TRBD1 or TRBD2 (5 bases each). Trimming took off 0 bases at V and 6 bases at J, with 12 bases between the two ends. CDR3 length: 14 amino acids. Germline V gives CDR1 SGHRS, CDR2 YFSETQ. In DNA form, the CDR3 reads TGCGCCAGCAGCTTGGCCGGGACCAGCCAGACCCAGTACTTC. As protein: CASSLAGTSQTQYF.

V is TRBV12-3 or TRBV12-4 and J is TRBJ2-2; 8 bases fit TRBD1. The CDR3 contains 13 residues. Trimming cost V 6 bases and J 6 bases; bases outside gene matches: 3. The CDR3 DNA follows: TGTGCCAGCAGATCACAGGGGGCCGGGGAGCTGTTTTTT. Translation: CASRSQGAGELFF.

This clonotype has only a few counts. This chain links TRBV20-1 with TRBJ2-7, with D possibly TRBD1 on 5 matching bases. This CDR3 is built from 15 residues. CDR1 is DFQATT and CDR2 is SNEGSKA in the germline V gene (reference sequence). Trimming took 0 bases from V and 6 from J, leaving 18 bases between them. The CDR3 region has the DNA TGCAGTGCTAGAGATATCACAGGCCATCTCCTCGAGCAGTACTTC. The encoded protein is CSARDITGHLLEQYF.

This clonotype was counted only a few times. The rearrangement uses TRBV6-2 or TRBV6-3 and TRBJ1-5, with D perhaps matching TRBD1 (5 bases). Germline loops: CDR1 MNHEY, CDR2 SVGEGT. The V end was cut by 4 bases, the J end by 3 bases, with 13 bases between. The CDR3 has 15 amino acids. CDR3 nucleotides: TGTGCCAGCAGTTCAGCGGGGGTCCTCAATCAGCCCCAGCATTTT. This encodes CASSSAGVLNQPQHF.